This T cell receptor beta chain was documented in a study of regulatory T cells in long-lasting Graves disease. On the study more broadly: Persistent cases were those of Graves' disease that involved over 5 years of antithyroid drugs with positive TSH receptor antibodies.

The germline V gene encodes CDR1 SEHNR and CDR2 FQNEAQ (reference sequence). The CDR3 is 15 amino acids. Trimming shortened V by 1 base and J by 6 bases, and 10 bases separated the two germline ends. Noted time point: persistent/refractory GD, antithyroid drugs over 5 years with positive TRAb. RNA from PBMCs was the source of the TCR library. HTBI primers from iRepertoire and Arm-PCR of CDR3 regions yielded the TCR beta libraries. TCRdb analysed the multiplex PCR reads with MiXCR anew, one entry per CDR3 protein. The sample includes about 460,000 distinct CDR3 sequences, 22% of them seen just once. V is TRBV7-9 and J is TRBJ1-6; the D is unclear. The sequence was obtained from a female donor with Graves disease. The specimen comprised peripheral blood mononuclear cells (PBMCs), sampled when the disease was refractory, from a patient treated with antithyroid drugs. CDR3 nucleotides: TGTGCCAGCAGCTTAGTGGCCTCTTTTAATTCACCCCTCCACTTT. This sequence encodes CASSLVASFNSPLHF.